The 12 T cell receptor beta chains below come from one sample, sequenced in a study of blood T cells in healthy people across ages. The authors ran a second PCR of about 7 to 11 cycles using a sample-barcoded 5' primer and a J-beta primer mix. TCRdb ran MiXCR on the 5' RACE reads and lists one entry per CDR3 protein. The sample carries 700,000 to 850,000 distinct CDR3 sequences, approximately 53% recorded once. Sequenced: blood. The receptors here all came from an elderly man in good health.

This clonotype was seen only a few times. The J gene is TRBJ2-5, the V gene TRBV2; 11 bases map to TRBD2. V lost 6 bases to trimming and J lost 4 bases; unmatched junction nucleotides: 7. The germline V gene has CDR1 SNHLY and CDR2 FYNNEI. The CDR3 sequence is 15 residues long. In DNA, the CDR3 is TGTGCCAGCAGACTACTAGCGGGAGCTACAGAGACCCAGTACTTC. Translation: CASRLLAGATETQYF.

To note about this clonotype: At one boundary the junction diverges from the germline segment, which might be a read error. The V and J genes are TRBV20-1 and TRBJ2-1; perhaps D is TRBD1 or TRBD2 (6 bases each). The CDR3 runs 14 residues. Germline CDR1 DFQATT, CDR2 SNEGSKA (reference sequence). This CDR3 reads CSASGGQGYNKQFF. In nucleotides, the CDR3 is TGCAGTGCTAGTGGGGGGCAGGGGTACAATAAGCAGTTCTTC.

This clonotype was seen repeatedly, ten times or more. The chain is built from TRBV10-3 and TRBJ2-7; the match to TRBD2 covers 14 bases. The V and J ends lost 2 bases and 4 bases, in that order; junction bases with no gene match: 1. Germline V gene data show CDR1 as ENHRY and CDR2 as SYGVKD. The CDR3 has 15 amino acids. The CDR3 DNA reads TGTGCCATCAGTGAGGGACTAGCGGGAGGATACGAGCAGTACTTC. Amino acids: CAISEGLAGGYEQYF.

The rearrangement links TRBV11-2 to TRBJ2-3; D unclear. Deletions cut 0 bases from V and 14 bases from J, with 15 bases between. From germline, CDR1 is SGHAT and CDR2 FQNNGV. This CDR3 comprises 13 residues. CDR3 coding DNA: TGTGCCAGCAGCTTAGAGGCCCACAGATACGCGTATTTT. Translating gives CASSLEAHRYAYF.

The gene calls are TRBV2 and TRBJ2-1; D unclear. The end of the DNA fits TRBJ2-7 better, so the J call may be wrong. Germline CDR1 is SNHLY and CDR2 is FYNNEI. The CDR3 runs 15 residues. The CDR3 here is CASRTSLSSYNEQYF. In nucleotides, the CDR3 is TGTGCCAGCAGGACCAGCCTGAGCTCCTACAATGAGCAGTACTTC.

This clonotype came up a few times. The chain is built from TRBV5-1 and TRBJ2-5, with D possibly being TRBD1 (6 bases). Germline loops: CDR1 SGHRS, CDR2 YFSETQ. CDR3 length: 15 residues. The V gene lost 4 bases and the J gene lost 4 bases, with 17 bases spanning the gap. The CDR3 region is CASSTAGTPRETQYF. CDR3 in DNA: TGCGCCAGCAGCACAGCCGGGACACCGAGAGAGACCCAGTACTTC.

The chain couples TRBV27 to TRBJ2-5; possibly TRBD2 for D (6 bases). Trimming pared 5 bases from V and 7 bases from J, leaving 17 bases between. The CDR3 spans 14 residues. Germline V gene sequence: CDR1 MNHEY, CDR2 SMNVEV (reference sequence). The CDR3 here is CASSLLAVAGTQYF. The CDR3 coding sequence is TGTGCCAGCAGTCTTTTAGCGGTTGCGGGGACCCAGTACTTC.

The chain couples TRBV7-2 to TRBJ1-1; TRBD1 aligns across 9 bases. V was pared by 5 bases and J by 7 bases, with 8 bases of the junction left unmatched. Germline CDR1 reads SGHTA; CDR2 reads FQGNSA. The CDR3 covers 14 residues. The CDR3 DNA reads TGTGCCAGCAGCGCACACAGGGGGCTTGTTGAAGCTTTCTTT. This sequence encodes CASSAHRGLVEAFF.

The sample holds a few counts of this clonotype. The chain employs TRBV27 and TRBJ2-1, with 9 bases lining up with TRBD2. The CDR3 totals 13 residues. Germline CDR1 and CDR2: MNHEY and SMNVEV (reference sequence). The J segment lost 9 bases and the V segment lost 8 bases, leaving 8 bases of the junction unmatched. The DNA of the CDR3 is TGTGCCAGCGGATTTAGCGGGAGCGTTGAGCAGTTCTTC. Translation gives CASGFSGSVEQFF.

The rearrangement uses TRBV14 and TRBJ1-1, with D possibly being TRBD1 (5 bases). The germline CDR1 and CDR2 sequences are SGHDN and FVKESK. CDR3 length equals 13 residues. V was shortened by 10 bases and J by 5 bases, with 17 bases between the two germline ends. The CDR3 coding sequence is TGTGCCACCAACCGGGGGGGAGGTACTGAAGCTTTCTTT. The encoded protein is CATNRGGGTEAFF. Full variable domain (rest looked up from reference TRBV14 and TRBJ1-1): EAGVTQFPSHSVIEKGQTVTLRCDPISGHDNLYWYRRVMGKEIKFLLHFVKESKQDESGMPNNRFLAERTGGTYSTLKVQPAELEDSGVYFCATNRGGGTEAFFGQGTRLTVV.

There are a few counts of this clonotype. The chain is built from TRBV9 and TRBJ2-7; 12 nucleotides align to TRBD2. CDR3 size: 16 residues. The germline CDR1 and CDR2 sequences are SGDLS and YYNGEE. V shed 4 bases and J 4 bases; nucleotides not matched to a gene: 9. DNA for the CDR3: TGTGCCAGCAGCCCCCCGACTAGCGGGAGACCTTACGAGCAGTACTTC. Protein product: CASSPPTSGRPYEQYF.

The gene calls are TRBV6-6 and TRBJ2-4; 7 nucleotides match TRBD2. The CDR3 has 16 amino acids. From germline, CDR1 is MNHNY and CDR2 SVGAGI (reference sequence). The trim removed 0 bases at V and 0 bases at J, leaving 2 bases unmatched. CDR3 bases: TGTGCCAGCAGTTACTCGACGGGAGGAGCCAAAAACATTCAGTACTTC. Amino acids: CASSYSTGGAKNIQYF.